A single sample gave rise to the 16 T cell receptor beta chains below, sequenced in a study of cytomegalovirus exposure and HLA in healthy donors. The PCR had 60 Vbeta and 13 Jbeta primers. The assay was immunoSEQ multiplex PCR, and TCRdb's table has in-frame clones only and misses some. The repertoire table contains about 110,000 clones. Specimen: PBMCs. All receptors derive from a man aged 50-60 years in good health and CMV-seronegative.

J is TRBJ2-5 and V is TRBV29-1, with D possibly being TRBD2 (5 bases). Trimming pared 5 bases from V and 3 bases from J, leaving 13 bases between. The CDR3 sequence is 13 residues long. In germline, CDR1 is SQVTM, CDR2 ANQGSEA. The CDR3 is CSVYTRREETQYF. CDR3 bases: TGCAGCGTTTATACTAGACGGGAAGAGACCCAGTACTTC.

The chain is built from TRBV6-5 and TRBJ1-1; no firm D call. CDR3 size: 13 residues. The V and J ends lost 2 bases and 10 bases respectively, with 14 bases between them. From germline, CDR1 is MNHEY and CDR2 SVGAGI. CDR3 sequence: CASSYTRVARAFF. As DNA, the CDR3 is TGTGCCAGCAGTTACACGAGGGTGGCCCGAGCTTTCTTT.

The genes are TRBV6-1 and TRBJ2-7, with D perhaps TRBD2 (5 bases). Looked up from germline, CDR1 is MNHNS and CDR2 is SASEGT. Trimming shortened V by 6 bases and J by 2 bases, and 14 bases separated the two germline ends. There are 14 residues in the CDR3. CDR3 sequence: CASSSRAFPYEQYF. CDR3 DNA: TGTGCCAGCAGCTCGAGGGCCTTTCCCTACGAGCAGTACTTC.

The rearrangement uses TRBV27 and TRBJ2-2, with 8 bases fitting TRBD2. Germline trimming cut 9 bases from V and 6 bases from J; bases unmatched to any gene: 3. In germline, CDR1 is MNHEY, CDR2 SMNVEV (reference sequence). This CDR3 has 12 residues. For the CDR3, the DNA is TGTGCCAGTTCGCGGGGGGCCGGGGAGCTGTTTTTT. Protein product: CASSRGAGELFF.

The chain carries TRBV9 and TRBJ2-1, with a tentative D call TRBD1 (5 bases). The CDR3 covers 13 residues. Trimming removed 4 bases at V and 8 bases at J, with 13 bases between. CDR1 is SGDLS and CDR2 is YYNGEE in the germline V gene. This chain's CDR3 is CASSRQQRDEQFF. CDR3 in DNA: TGTGCCAGCAGCAGACAGCAAAGAGATGAGCAGTTCTTC.

Here the CDR3 reads CASSRTRQGEKLFF. The CDR3 DNA reads as TGTGCCAGCAGCCGCACGAGGCAGGGGGAAAAACTGTTTTTT. The chain employs TRBV5-6 and TRBJ1-4; perhaps TRBD1 as D (6 bases). CDR3 size: 14 residues. V was pared by 4 bases and J by 8 bases, with 15 bases between. The germline gives CDR1 SGHDT, CDR2 YYEEEE.

This rearrangement joins TRBV4-1 to TRBJ2-5; 14 nucleotides match TRBD2. CDR1 is MGHRA and CDR2 is YSYEKL in the germline V gene. V was pared by 3 bases and J by 5 bases, with 5 bases of the junction left unmatched. The CDR3 runs to 16 residues. The CDR3 spells CASSHGLAGGGETQYF. As DNA, the CDR3 is TGCGCCAGCAGCCACGGACTAGCGGGAGGAGGGGAGACCCAGTACTTC.

This chain's CDR3 is CASSAGQGANYGYTF. The CDR3 coding sequence is TGTGCCAGCAGTGCGGGACAGGGCGCTAACTATGGCTACACCTTC. The chain combines TRBV2 with TRBJ1-2, with 9 bases fitting TRBD1. Germline assignment: CDR1 SNHLY and CDR2 FYNNEI. The CDR3 covers 15 residues. V lost 4 bases to trimming and J lost 0 bases; unmatched junction nucleotides: 3.

The J gene is TRBJ1-1, the V gene TRBV2; TRBD1 matches at 10 bases. This CDR3 is built from 16 residues. The germline V gene encodes CDR1 SNHLY and CDR2 FYNNEI. The ends lost 2 bases at V and 5 bases at J; junction bases unmatched: 8. The CDR3 spells CASSESRTGGRTEAFF. The CDR3, as DNA: TGTGCCAGCAGTGAATCGAGGACAGGGGGACGGACTGAAGCTTTCTTT.

The gene calls are TRBV18 and TRBJ1-2, with D tentatively TRBD1 (5 bases). Looked up from germline, CDR1 is KGHSH and CDR2 is LQKENI. The CDR3 contains 15 residues. Trimming cost V 0 bases and J 7 bases, with 15 bases left between them. CDR3: CASSPPAPKGLGYTF. The CDR3 DNA sequence: TGTGCCAGCTCACCACCAGCACCTAAGGGGCTTGGCTACACCTTC.

The genes are TRBV4-1 and TRBJ2-2; TRBD2 matches 16 bases. The CDR3 has 19 amino acids. The junction had 4 bases not matched to a gene; V was cut back by 0 bases and J by 3 bases. CDR1 is MGHRA and CDR2 is YSYEKL in the germline V gene. The CDR3 region is CASSQDGTSGRVYTGELFF. The CDR3 nucleotides read TGCGCCAGCAGCCAAGATGGGACTAGCGGGAGGGTTTACACCGGGGAGCTGTTTTTT.

This chain uses TRBV7-8 with TRBJ2-2; the match to TRBD2 covers 12 bases. The CDR3 totals 18 residues. Germline CDR1 SGHVS, CDR2 FQNEAQ. Germline trimming cut 6 bases from V and 4 bases from J; bases unmatched to any gene: 12. DNA for the CDR3: TGTGCCAGCAGACCTAGGACTAGCGGGACAGGAGGCACCGGGGAGCTGTTTTTT. It specifies CASRPRTSGTGGTGELFF.

The V call is TRBV20-1, the J call TRBJ2-5, with D perhaps matching TRBD1 (5 bases). Trimming shortened V by 6 bases and J by 5 bases, and 10 bases separated the two germline ends. Germline V CDR1 and CDR2: DFQATT, SNEGSKA (reference sequence). This CDR3 is 11 amino acids long. The CDR3 is CSAQKGETQYF. The CDR3, as DNA: TGCAGTGCCCAGAAGGGGGAGACCCAGTACTTC.

V and J are TRBV7-6 and TRBJ2-3, with TRBD2 identical over 12 bases. The CDR3 is 15 amino acids. V lost 1 base, J lost 5 bases, and 1 base stayed unmatched. The germline V gene encodes CDR1 SGHVS and CDR2 FNYEAQ. CDR3 in amino acids: CASSLGLAGEDTQYF. The CDR3 DNA is TGTGCCAGCAGCTTAGGACTAGCGGGAGAAGATACGCAGTATTTT.

This rearrangement joins TRBV10-3 to TRBJ1-1, with a weak D call TRBD1 (5 bases). The CDR3 runs 14 residues. Germline V gene sequence: CDR1 ENHRY, CDR2 SYGVKD. With 6 bases removed from V and 0 bases from J, the gap between germline ends came to 11 bases. DNA of the CDR3: TGTGCCATCAGGCAAGACAGCATGAACACTGAAGCTTTCTTT. As protein: CAIRQDSMNTEAFF.

This chain joins TRBV4-3 and TRBJ1-1; possible D gene TRBD1, 6 bases. This CDR3 contains 14 residues. From germline, CDR1 is LGHNA and CDR2 YSLEER. V gave up 2 bases and J gave up 12 bases, with 19 bases separating them. CDR3 DNA: TGCGCCAGCAGCCAATCGGACAGCTATCGGTTGCCTTTCTTT. Protein product: CASSQSDSYRLPFF.